This T cell receptor beta chain was sequenced in a study of blood T cell repertoires in COVID-19. Study-wide background: The United States, Italy and Spain were the sources of the acute and convalescent COVID-19 samples. PBMCs, B-cell-depleted T cells, or T cells were the source of the cDNA or gDNA that made up the material.

Original handling: Using reference gene primer amplification, nucleated cell counts were estimated. Profiled with immunoSEQ multiplex PCR; TCRdb holds only in-frame clones, not every one. V and J calls and clone size are copied from that table; D and trimming were computed from the DNA. The data hold a few hundred thousand clones, with around 92% observed a single time. V shed 1 base and J 1 base; nucleotides not matched to a gene: 3. The CDR3 runs to 16 residues. Germline V gene lookup returns CDR1 SGHVS and CDR2 FNYEAQ. The Seattle patients, enrolled during active infection, were followed longitudinally.

This TCR was recovered from a person under 35 with COVID-19, enrolled during active disease. The sample consisted of peripheral blood. The J gene is TRBJ2-7, the V gene TRBV7-6, with 11 bases lining up with TRBD2. CDR3: CASSLGIAGGSYEQYF. In DNA form, the CDR3 reads TGTGCCAGCAGCTTAGGTATAGCGGGAGGGTCCTACGAGCAGTACTTC.